This TCR beta chain derives from a study of T cells in narcolepsy. Background on the study: Donors had narcolepsy type 1 or type 2, or were healthy controls.

The method was immunoSEQ multiplex PCR; TCRdb's version includes in-frame clones alone and lacks a portion of them. The sample yields just over 20,000 clones, about 92% seen once. The ends lost 1 base at V and 3 bases at J; junction bases unmatched: 2. This CDR3 spans 14 amino acids. CDR1 and CDR2 from the germline V gene are LGHNA and YNFKEQ. Whole-study results and caveats: Same-patient CSF and blood CD4+ T cell clonotypes included HCRT-specific and TRIB2-specific autoreactive ones. Reportedly, autoreactive clonotypes were serially detected in patients' blood but not controls'. In some patient and control memory CD4+ samples, autoreactive clones were absent.

A note on this clone: Its antigen is unidentified.

The sample taken for sequencing was CD45RA- memory CD4+ T cells from PBMCs. J is TRBJ2-5 and V is TRBV4-2; 7 bases agree with TRBD2. The source is a human donor with narcolepsy. The CDR3, as DNA: TGTGCCAGCAGCCAAGGGGCGGGAGAAGAGACCCAGTACTTC. It specifies CASSQGAGEETQYF.